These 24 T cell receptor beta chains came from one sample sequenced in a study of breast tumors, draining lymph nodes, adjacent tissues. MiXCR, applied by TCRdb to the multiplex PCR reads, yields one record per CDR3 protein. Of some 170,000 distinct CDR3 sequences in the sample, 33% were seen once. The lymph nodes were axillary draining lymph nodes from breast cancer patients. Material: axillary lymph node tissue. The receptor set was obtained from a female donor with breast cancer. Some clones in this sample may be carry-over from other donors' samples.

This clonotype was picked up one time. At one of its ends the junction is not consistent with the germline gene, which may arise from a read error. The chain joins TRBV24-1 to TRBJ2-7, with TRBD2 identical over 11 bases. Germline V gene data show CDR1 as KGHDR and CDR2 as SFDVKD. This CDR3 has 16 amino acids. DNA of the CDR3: TGTGCCACCAGTGATTCGACTAGCGGGACTCCCTACGAGCAGTGCTTC. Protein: CATSDSTSGTPYEQCF.

The DNA for the CDR3 is TGTGCCAGCAGCAAAGGACAGGGACTAAATCAGCCCCAGCATTTT. It encodes CASSKGQGLNQPQHF. The chain is built from TRBV7-9 and TRBJ1-5; 8 nucleotides align to TRBD1. This CDR3 spans 15 amino acids. V was pared by 5 bases and J by 4 bases, with 7 bases of the junction left unmatched. Germline CDR1 is SEHNR and CDR2 is FQNEAQ (reference sequence).

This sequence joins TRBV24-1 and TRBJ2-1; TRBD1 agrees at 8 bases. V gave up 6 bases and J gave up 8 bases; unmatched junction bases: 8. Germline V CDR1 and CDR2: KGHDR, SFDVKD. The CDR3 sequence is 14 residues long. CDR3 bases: TGTGCCACCAGTACCATGGCAGGGGGCCATGAGCAGTTCTTC. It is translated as CATSTMAGGHEQFF.

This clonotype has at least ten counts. Here the CDR3 reads CASSQLGLAGYTIYF. Written as DNA, the CDR3 is TGCGCCAGCAGCCAACTGGGGCTAGCGGGGTACACCATATATTTT. This sequence joins TRBV4-1 and TRBJ1-3, with D possibly matching TRBD1 (5 bases). V lost 2 bases and J 8 bases, leaving 16 bases between the germline ends. CDR3 length equals 15 residues. From germline, CDR1 is MGHRA and CDR2 YSYEKL.

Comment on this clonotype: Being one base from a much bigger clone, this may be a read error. In DNA form, the CDR3 reads TGTGCCATCAGTGAGAAGACTACAGCCGAAGCTTTCTTT. This sequence encodes CAISEKTTAEAFF. The chain has TRBV10-3 and TRBJ1-1; D gene unclear. The V end was cut by 2 bases, the J end by 8 bases, with 12 bases between. CDR3 length: 13 residues. Germline V gene sequence: CDR1 ENHRY, CDR2 SYGVKD.

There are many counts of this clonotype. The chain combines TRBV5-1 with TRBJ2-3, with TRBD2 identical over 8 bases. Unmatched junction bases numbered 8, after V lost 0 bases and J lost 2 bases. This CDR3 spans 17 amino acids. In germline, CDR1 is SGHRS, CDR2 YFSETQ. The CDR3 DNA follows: TGCGCCAGCAGCTTGGCCACGGCTAGCGGGCCCACAGATACGCAGTATTTT. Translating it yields CASSLATASGPTDTQYF.

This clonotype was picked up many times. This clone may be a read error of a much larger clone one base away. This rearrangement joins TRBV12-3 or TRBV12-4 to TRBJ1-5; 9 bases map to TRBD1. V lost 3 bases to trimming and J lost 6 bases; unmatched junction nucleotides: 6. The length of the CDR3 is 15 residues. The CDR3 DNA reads TGTGCCAGCAGTTTCTCGACAGGGGGAGGTCAGCCCCAGCATTTT. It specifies CASSFSTGGGQPQHF.

The CDR3 loop reads CASSEMRERLKNTQYF. The CDR3 DNA sequence: TGCGCCAGCAGTGAGATGCGGGAGAGGCTCAAAAATACGCAGTATTTT. The gene calls are TRBV10-1 and TRBJ2-3; 7 bases map to TRBD2. The ends lost 2 bases at V and 7 bases at J; junction bases unmatched: 12. This CDR3 comprises 16 residues. Germline V gene sequence: CDR1 WNHNN, CDR2 SYGVQD (reference sequence).

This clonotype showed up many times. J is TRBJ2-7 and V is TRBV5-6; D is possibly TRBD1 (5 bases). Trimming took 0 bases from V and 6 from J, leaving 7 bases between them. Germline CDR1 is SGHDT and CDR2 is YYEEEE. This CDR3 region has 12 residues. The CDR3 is CASSLVGVEQYF. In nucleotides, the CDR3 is TGTGCCAGCAGCTTGGTAGGGGTCGAGCAGTACTTC.

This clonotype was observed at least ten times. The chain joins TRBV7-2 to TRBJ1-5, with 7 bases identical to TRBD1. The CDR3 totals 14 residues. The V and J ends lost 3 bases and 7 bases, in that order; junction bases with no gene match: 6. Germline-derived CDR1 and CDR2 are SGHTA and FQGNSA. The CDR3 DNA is TGTGCCAGCAGCTTGGACAGGAGTGGACAGCCCCAGCATTTT. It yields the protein CASSLDRSGQPQHF.

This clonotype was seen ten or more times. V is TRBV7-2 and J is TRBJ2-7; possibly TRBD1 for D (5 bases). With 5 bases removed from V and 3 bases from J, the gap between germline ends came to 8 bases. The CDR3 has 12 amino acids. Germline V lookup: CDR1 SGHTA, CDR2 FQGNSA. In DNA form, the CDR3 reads TGTGCCAGCAGCGCCCAGGGCTACGAGCAGTACTTC. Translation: CASSAQGYEQYF.

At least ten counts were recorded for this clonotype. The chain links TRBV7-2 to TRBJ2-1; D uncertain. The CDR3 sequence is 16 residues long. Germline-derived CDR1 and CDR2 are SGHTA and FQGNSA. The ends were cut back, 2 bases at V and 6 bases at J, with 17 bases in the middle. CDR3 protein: CASSLWARAIPNEQFF. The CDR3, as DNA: TGTGCCAGCAGCTTATGGGCTAGAGCGATCCCCAATGAGCAGTTCTTC.

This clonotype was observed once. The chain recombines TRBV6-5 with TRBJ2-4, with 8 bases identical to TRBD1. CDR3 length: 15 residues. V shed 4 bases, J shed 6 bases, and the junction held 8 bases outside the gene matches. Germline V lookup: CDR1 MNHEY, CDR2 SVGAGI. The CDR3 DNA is TGTGCCAGCAGTTCCCGCGGACAGGGCGGAAACATTCAGTACTTC. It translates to CASSSRGQGGNIQYF.

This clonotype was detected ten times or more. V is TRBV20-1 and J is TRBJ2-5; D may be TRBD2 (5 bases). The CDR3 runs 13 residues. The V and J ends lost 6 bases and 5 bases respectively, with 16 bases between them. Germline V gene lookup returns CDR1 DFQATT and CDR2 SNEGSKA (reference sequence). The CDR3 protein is CSARDTIGETQYF. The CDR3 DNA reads TGCAGTGCGAGGGATACGATTGGGGAGACCCAGTACTTC.

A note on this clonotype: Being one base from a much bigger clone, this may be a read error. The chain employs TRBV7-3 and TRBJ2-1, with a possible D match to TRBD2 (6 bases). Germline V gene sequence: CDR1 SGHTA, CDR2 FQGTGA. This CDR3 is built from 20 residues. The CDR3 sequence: CASSYRRFGSKRYGYNEQLF. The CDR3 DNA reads TGTGCCAGCAGCTATCGGAGATTCGGGAGCAAAAGGTACGGGTACAATGAGCAGCTCTTC.

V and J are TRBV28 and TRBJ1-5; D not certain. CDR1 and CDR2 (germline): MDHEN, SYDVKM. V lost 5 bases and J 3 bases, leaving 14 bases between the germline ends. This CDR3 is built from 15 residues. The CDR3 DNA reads TGTGCCAGCAGTCGCGGTCAGGTATACAATCAGCCCCAGCATTTT. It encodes CASSRGQVYNQPQHF.

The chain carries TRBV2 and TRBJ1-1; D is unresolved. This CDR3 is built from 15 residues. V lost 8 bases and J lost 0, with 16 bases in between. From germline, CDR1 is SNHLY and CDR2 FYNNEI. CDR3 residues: CASRTARTLNTEAFF. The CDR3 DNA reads TGTGCCAGCCGTACAGCTAGGACCTTGAACACTGAAGCTTTCTTT.

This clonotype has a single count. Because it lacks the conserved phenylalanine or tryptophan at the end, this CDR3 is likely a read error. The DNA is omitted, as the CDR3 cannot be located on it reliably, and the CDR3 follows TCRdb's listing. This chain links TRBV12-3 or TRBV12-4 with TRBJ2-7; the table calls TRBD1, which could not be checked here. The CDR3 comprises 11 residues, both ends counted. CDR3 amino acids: CASSPGYEQHC.

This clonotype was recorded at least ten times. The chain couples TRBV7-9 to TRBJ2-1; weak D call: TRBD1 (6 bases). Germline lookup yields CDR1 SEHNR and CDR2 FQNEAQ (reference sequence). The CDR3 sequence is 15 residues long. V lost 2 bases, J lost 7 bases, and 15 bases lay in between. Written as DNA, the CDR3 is TGTGCCAGCAGCTTATCGGGACACCCTGGGAATGAGCAGTTCTTC. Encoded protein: CASSLSGHPGNEQFF.

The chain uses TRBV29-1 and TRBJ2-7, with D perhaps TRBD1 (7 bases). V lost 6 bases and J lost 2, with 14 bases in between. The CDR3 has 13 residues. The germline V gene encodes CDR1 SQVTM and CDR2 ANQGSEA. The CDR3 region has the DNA TGCAGCGTCGGGGGACAGTTCACCTACGAGCAGTACTTC. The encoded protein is CSVGGQFTYEQYF.

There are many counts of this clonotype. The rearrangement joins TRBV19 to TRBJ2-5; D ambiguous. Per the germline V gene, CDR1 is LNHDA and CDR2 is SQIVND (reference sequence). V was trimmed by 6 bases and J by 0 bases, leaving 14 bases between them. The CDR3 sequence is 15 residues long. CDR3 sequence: CASSPGRTYQETQYF. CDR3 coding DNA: TGTGCCAGTAGCCCGGGTAGGACCTACCAAGAGACCCAGTACTTC.

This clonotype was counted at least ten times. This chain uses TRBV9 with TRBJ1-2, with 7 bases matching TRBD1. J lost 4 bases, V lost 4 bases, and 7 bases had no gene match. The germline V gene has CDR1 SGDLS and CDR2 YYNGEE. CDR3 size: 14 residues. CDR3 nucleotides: TGTGCCAGCAGCCCGGGGGACAGCAGCTATGGCTACACCTTC. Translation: CASSPGDSSYGYTF.

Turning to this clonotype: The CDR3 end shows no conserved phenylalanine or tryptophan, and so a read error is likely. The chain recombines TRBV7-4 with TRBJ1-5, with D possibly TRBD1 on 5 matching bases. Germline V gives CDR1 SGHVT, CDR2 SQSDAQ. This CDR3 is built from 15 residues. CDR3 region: CASGLVRQPNQPQHL. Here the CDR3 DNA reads TGTGCCAGCGGCTTAGTCCGACAGCCCAATCAGCCCCAGCATCTT.

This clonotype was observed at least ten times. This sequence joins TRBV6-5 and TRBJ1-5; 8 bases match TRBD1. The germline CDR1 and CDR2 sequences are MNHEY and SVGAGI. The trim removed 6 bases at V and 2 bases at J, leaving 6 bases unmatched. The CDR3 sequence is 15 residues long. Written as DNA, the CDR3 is TGTGCCAGCAGCCAGGGGACAGGCCGCAATCAGCCCCAGCATTTT. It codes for CASSQGTGRNQPQHF.